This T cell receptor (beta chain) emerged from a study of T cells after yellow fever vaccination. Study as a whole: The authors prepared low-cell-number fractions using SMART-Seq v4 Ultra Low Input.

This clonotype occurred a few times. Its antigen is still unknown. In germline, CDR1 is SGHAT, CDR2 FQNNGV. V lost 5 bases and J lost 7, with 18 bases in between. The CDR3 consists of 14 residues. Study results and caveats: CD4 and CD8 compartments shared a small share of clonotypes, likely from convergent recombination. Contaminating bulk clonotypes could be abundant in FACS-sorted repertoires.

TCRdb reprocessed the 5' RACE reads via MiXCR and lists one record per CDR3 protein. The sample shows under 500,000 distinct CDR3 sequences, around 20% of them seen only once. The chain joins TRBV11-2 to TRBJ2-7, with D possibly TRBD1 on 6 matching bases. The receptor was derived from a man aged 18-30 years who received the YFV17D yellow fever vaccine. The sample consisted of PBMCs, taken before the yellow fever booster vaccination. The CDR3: CASSKILGAREQYV. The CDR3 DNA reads TGTGCCAGCAGCAAAATCCTGGGGGCGCGGGAGCAGTACGTC.